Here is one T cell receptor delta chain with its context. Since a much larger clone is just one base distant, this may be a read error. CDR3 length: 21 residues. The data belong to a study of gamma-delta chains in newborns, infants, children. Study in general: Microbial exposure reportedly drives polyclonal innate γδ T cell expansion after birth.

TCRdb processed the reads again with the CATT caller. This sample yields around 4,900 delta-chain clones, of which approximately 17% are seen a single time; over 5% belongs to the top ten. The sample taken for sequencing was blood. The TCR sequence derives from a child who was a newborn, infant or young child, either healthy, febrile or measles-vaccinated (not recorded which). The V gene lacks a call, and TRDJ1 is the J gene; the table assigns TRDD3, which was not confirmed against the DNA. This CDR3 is CALGEPIPRSSSTRRTDKLIF. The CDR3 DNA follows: TGTGCTCTTGGGGAACCCATCCCTCGGTCTTCCTCCACCCGTCGTACCGATAAACTCATCTTT.